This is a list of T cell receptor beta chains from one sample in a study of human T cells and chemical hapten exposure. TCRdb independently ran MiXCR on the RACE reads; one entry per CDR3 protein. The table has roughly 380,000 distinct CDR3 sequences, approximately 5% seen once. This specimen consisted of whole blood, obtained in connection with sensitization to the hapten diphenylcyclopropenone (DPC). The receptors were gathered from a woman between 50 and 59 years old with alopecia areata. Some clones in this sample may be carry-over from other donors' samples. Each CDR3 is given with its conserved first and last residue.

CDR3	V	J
CASSGQGLVSNQPQHF	TRBV6-1	TRBJ1-5
CASSQSAGTENEKLFF	TRBV4-2	TRBJ1-4
CSAREQLLDGGGAFF	TRBV20-1	TRBJ1-1
CASSPGHYSNQPQHF	TRBV6-1	TRBJ1-5
CASIRTTGGEAFF	TRBV18	TRBJ1-1
CASSPAGTGNTIYF	TRBV12-3/TRBV12-4	TRBJ1-3
CSATGTVEETQYF	TRBV20-1	TRBJ2-5
CASSPAGGVVETQYF	TRBV7-9	TRBJ2-5
CASSLDVARPNYGYTF	TRBV7-2	TRBJ1-2
CASSLYGGREKLFF	TRBV7-6	TRBJ1-4
CASSLSVEGEQFF	TRBV13	TRBJ2-1
CASSLDSQNTEAFF	TRBV4-1	TRBJ1-1
CASSPSRGLVAGANVLTF	TRBV7-2	TRBJ2-6
CASSGKGWTGATEAFF	TRBV6-1	TRBJ1-1
CASSLGMEDTQYF	TRBV5-1	TRBJ2-3
CAWSVGRRNTEAFF	TRBV30	TRBJ1-1
CSVGGGEGNTIYF	TRBV29-1	TRBJ1-3
CASGARGFNEQFF	TRBV12-3/TRBV12-4	TRBJ2-1
CASSLGGMEEAFF	TRBV7-9	TRBJ1-1
CASSRGVTYNEQFF	TRBV6-2/TRBV6-3	TRBJ2-1
CASSRNGLYGYTF	TRBV3-1	TRBJ1-2
CASSLAFRGGGSNTGELFF	TRBV7-2	TRBJ2-2
CASKRTAQETQYF	TRBV6-1	TRBJ2-5
CATSVGTSGETQYF	TRBV15	TRBJ2-5
CASSLGQGAPYGYTF	TRBV5-4	TRBJ1-2
CATSDRDGRNTEAFF	TRBV24-1	TRBJ1-1
CASSPLGTGIAGELFF	TRBV4-3	TRBJ2-2
CASSFGAGGQTQYF	TRBV27	TRBJ2-5
CASSPRTAGGPYEQYF	TRBV7-6	TRBJ2-7
CASSPEARDYEQYF	TRBV4-1	TRBJ2-7
CASSARSGPKGEQYF	TRBV28	TRBJ2-7
CASSLGARREQYF	TRBV27	TRBJ2-7
CASSQTVARTDTRYF	TRBV14	TRBJ2-3
CASSPSGETQYF	TRBV12-3/TRBV12-4	TRBJ2-5
CSARDRAGVITDTQYF	TRBV20-1	TRBJ2-3
CASSWGGTQETQYF	TRBV28	TRBJ2-5
CASSLQRAEKLFF	TRBV5-6	TRBJ1-4
CSVEEQGWYGYTF	TRBV29-1	TRBJ1-2
CASSRQGGNEKLFF	TRBV3-1	TRBJ1-4
CASGTGVGYGYTF	TRBV28	TRBJ1-2
CSARLAGTYNEQFF	TRBV20-1	TRBJ2-1
CASRIGYQPQHF	TRBV6-2/TRBV6-3	TRBJ1-5
CASSQVPPGARGANVLTF	TRBV4-3	TRBJ2-6
CASSFSGAVAFF	TRBV27	TRBJ1-1
CSVETGYGDTQYF	TRBV29-1	TRBJ2-3
CASSQEGIGGQPQHF	TRBV4-1	TRBJ1-5
CRVDNADTQYF	TRBV29-1	TRBJ2-3
CASSPLAALNTGELFF	TRBV12-3/TRBV12-4	TRBJ2-2
CASSQTGENSPLHF	TRBV2	TRBJ1-6
CASSSVERPIPETQYF	TRBV13	TRBJ2-5
CASSLERGGNNEQFF	TRBV7-2	TRBJ2-1
CASSTGRVEAFF	TRBV18	TRBJ1-1
CASSYGTELCF	TRBV6-2/TRBV6-3	TRBJ2-7